Shown below are 14 T cell receptor beta chains from a single sample sequenced in a study of blood T cell repertoires in COVID-19. The assay was immunoSEQ multiplex PCR, and TCRdb's table has in-frame clones only and misses some. The repertoire holds a few hundred thousand clones, approximately 88% seen once, with about 1% in the top ten. Sequenced sample: PBMCs or T cells enriched from blood (not recorded which). All receptors derive from a woman younger than 45 who had recovered from COVID-19.

The chain links TRBV11-2 to TRBJ2-2, with 12 bases matching TRBD2. Per the germline V gene, CDR1 is SGHAT and CDR2 is FQNNGV. The CDR3 spans 15 residues. The V and J ends lost 5 bases and 7 bases, in that order; junction bases with no gene match: 5. DNA for the CDR3: TGTGCCAGCAGCCCTAGCGGGAGGGCCAGCGGGGAGCTGTTTTTT. Its translation: CASSPSGRASGELFF.

This clone showed up just once. J is TRBJ1-6 and V is TRBV18, with 9 bases matching TRBD1. This CDR3 spans 13 amino acids. Germline CDR1 reads KGHSH; CDR2 reads LQKENI. V trimming: 6 bases; J trimming: 8 bases; junction bases outside the gene matches: 2. The CDR3: CASSRDRDSPLHF. In nucleotides, the CDR3 is TGTGCCAGCTCCCGGGACAGGGATTCACCCCTCCACTTT.

This rearrangement joins TRBV2 to TRBJ1-5; D perhaps matches TRBD1 (5 bases). The CDR3 consists of 16 residues. Trimming left V 6 bases short and J 4 bases short, with 19 bases between. Germline CDR1 reads SNHLY; CDR2 reads FYNNEI. In nucleotides, the CDR3 is TGTGCCAGCAGACACCGAGAGCCAGGGTCGAATCAGCCCCAGCATTTT. This encodes CASRHREPGSNQPQHF.

The chain recombines TRBV24-1 with TRBJ2-2; 7 nucleotides agree with TRBD2. The trim removed 6 bases at V and 5 bases at J, leaving 2 bases unmatched. The length of the CDR3 is 13 residues. CDR1 and CDR2 from the germline V gene are KGHDR and SFDVKD. The CDR3 nucleotides read TGTGCCACCAGTCCAGCGGGGACCGGGGAGCTGTTTTTT. As protein: CATSPAGTGELFF.

Only one count was recorded for this clone. V gene TRBV12-3 or TRBV12-4 combines with J gene TRBJ2-7; the D gene is possibly TRBD2 (6 bases). There are 12 residues in the CDR3. V lost 7 bases to trimming and J lost 0 bases, with 7 bases between them. CDR3 protein: CASTGSSYEQYF. Here the CDR3 DNA reads TGTGCCAGCACCGGGAGCTCCTACGAGCAGTACTTC.

The chain is built from TRBV28 and TRBJ2-7; possible D gene TRBD2, 5 bases. This CDR3 has 14 amino acids. The ends were cut back, 1 base at V and 2 bases at J, with 9 bases in the middle. Germline V gene data show CDR1 as MDHEN and CDR2 as SYDVKM. The CDR3 sequence is CASSLLTGTYEQYF. The CDR3 bases are TGTGCCAGCAGTTTATTAACGGGGACCTACGAGCAGTACTTC.

The chain uses TRBV7-9 and TRBJ1-2, with D possibly TRBD1 on 5 matching bases. Between the trimmed V and J ends, which lost 1 base and 6 bases, there was a span of 12 bases. Germline V CDR1 and CDR2: SEHNR, FQNEAQ (reference sequence). CDR3 length: 14 amino acids. As DNA, the CDR3 is TGTGCCAGCAGCTTAGGCAGGGTGCATCATGGCTACACCTTC. It encodes CASSLGRVHHGYTF.

The genes are TRBV5-1 and TRBJ2-1; D not resolved. CDR1 and CDR2 from the germline V gene are SGHRS and YFSETQ. Trimming took off 1 base at V and 3 bases at J, with 2 bases between the two ends. The CDR3 consists of 12 residues. In DNA, the CDR3 is TGCGCCAGCAGCTTGCACTACAATGAGCAGTTCTTC. Translated, it gives CASSLHYNEQFF.

This chain joins TRBV28 and TRBJ1-1; TRBD1 matches 7 bases. CDR1 is MDHEN, CDR2 SYDVKM, per germline. V was clipped by 8 bases and J by 5 bases; unmatched bases: 11. This CDR3 contains 14 residues. The CDR3 DNA follows: TGTGCCAGCGGTAAGGGGTACAGGGGTACTGAAGCTTTCTTT. Translated, it gives CASGKGYRGTEAFF.

CDR3 protein: CATSTEFGTEAFF. The CDR3, as DNA: TGTGCCACCAGCACTGAGTTCGGGACTGAAGCTTTCTTT. The chain joins TRBV15 to TRBJ1-1; D is ambiguous. V lost 4 bases and J lost 5, with 11 bases in between. The CDR3 extends over 13 amino acids. Germline CDR1 is LNHNV and CDR2 is YYDKDF (reference sequence).

The chain carries TRBV14 and TRBJ2-3; TRBD2 agrees at 7 bases. CDR1 and CDR2 (germline): SGHDN, FVKESK. This CDR3 contains 16 residues. V lost 4 bases, J lost 0 bases, and 7 bases stayed unmatched. As DNA, the CDR3 is TGTGCCAGCAGCCCCCTGTCGGGACTAAGCACAGATACGCAGTATTTT. Residues: CASSPLSGLSTDTQYF.

The V and J genes are TRBV6-2 or TRBV6-3 and TRBJ1-6; tentative D call: TRBD1 (6 bases). CDR3 size: 16 residues. Germline V CDR1 and CDR2: MNHEY, SVGEGT. V was cut by 5 bases and J by 9 bases, with 20 bases left in between. This chain's CDR3 is CASSTPLTGIGSPLHF. The CDR3 DNA follows: TGTGCCAGCAGTACCCCCCTTACAGGGATCGGTTCACCCCTCCACTTT.

CDR3 residues: CASSFPIGRGSYEQYF. In DNA, the CDR3 is TGTGCCAGCTCCTTCCCTATTGGTCGGGGATCCTACGAGCAGTACTTC. The genes are TRBV7-2 and TRBJ2-7; D is possibly TRBD2 (5 bases). From germline, CDR1 is SGHTA and CDR2 FQGNSA. This CDR3 is 16 amino acids long. V lost 8 bases to trimming and J lost 1 base, with 21 bases between them. Looking up the rest from reference TRBV7-2 and TRBJ2-7 gives the full variable domain: GAGVSQSPSNKVTEKGKDVELRCDPISGHTALYWYRQSLGQGLEFLIYFQGNSAPDKSGLPSDRFSAERTGGSVSTLTIQRTQQEDSAVYLCASSFPIGRGSYEQYFGPGTRLTVT.

The rearrangement uses TRBV9 and TRBJ2-3; 7 positions agree with TRBD2. V shed 0 bases and J 1 base; nucleotides not matched to a gene: 5. Germline CDR1 reads SGDLS; CDR2 reads YYNGEE. The CDR3 loop spans 16 amino acids. DNA of the CDR3: TGTGCCAGCAGCGTAGGAGCGGCGGGGGGCACAGATACGCAGTATTTT. Its translation is CASSVGAAGGTDTQYF.